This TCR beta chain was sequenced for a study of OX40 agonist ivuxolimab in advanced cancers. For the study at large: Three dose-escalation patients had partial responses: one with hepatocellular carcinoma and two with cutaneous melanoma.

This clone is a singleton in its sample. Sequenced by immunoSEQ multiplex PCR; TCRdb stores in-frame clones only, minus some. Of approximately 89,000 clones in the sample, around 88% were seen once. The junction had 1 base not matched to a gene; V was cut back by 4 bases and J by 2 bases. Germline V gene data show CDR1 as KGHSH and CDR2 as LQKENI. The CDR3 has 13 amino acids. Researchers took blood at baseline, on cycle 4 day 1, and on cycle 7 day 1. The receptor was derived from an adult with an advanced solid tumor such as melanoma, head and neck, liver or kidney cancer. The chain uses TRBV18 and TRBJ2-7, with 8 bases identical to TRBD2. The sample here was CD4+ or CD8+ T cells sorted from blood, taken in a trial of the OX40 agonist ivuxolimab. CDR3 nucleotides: TGTGCCAGCTCACAAGCGGGGGCCTACGAGCAGTACTTC. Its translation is CASSQAGAYEQYF.